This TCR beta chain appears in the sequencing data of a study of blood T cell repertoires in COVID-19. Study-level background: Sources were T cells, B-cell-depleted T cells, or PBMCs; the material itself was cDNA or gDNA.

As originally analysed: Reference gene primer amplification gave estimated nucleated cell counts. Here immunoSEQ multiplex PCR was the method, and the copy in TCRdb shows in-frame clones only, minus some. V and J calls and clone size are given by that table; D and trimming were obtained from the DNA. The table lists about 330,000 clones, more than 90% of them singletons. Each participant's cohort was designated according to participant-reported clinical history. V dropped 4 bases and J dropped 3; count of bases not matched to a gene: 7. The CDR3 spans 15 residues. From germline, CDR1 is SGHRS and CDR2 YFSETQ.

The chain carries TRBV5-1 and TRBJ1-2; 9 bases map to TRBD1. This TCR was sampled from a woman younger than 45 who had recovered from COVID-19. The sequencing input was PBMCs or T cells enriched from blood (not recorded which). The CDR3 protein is CASSITGGADYGYTF. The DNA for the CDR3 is TGCGCCAGCAGCATTACAGGGGGCGCAGACTATGGCTACACCTTC.